Reported below is one T cell receptor (beta chain). Its antigen is not identified. This record comes from a study of OX40 agonist ivuxolimab in advanced cancers. For the study at large: Ivuxolimab, an antibody acting as an agonist of OX40 (CD134), was used to treat patients.

Between the trimmed V and J ends, which lost 3 bases and 2 bases, there was a span of 19 bases. Germline V gene lookup returns CDR1 MDHEN and CDR2 SYDVKM. The CDR3 sequence is 17 residues long. This table comes from immunoSEQ multiplex PCR, and its TCRdb copy is limited to in-frame clones, with some not included. Among about 40,000 clones listed, roughly 84% were seen once. Regarding the study as a whole: In a subset of nonresponders, normalized T-cell clonal expansion was also low.

The V and J genes are TRBV28 and TRBJ1-2; D is perhaps TRBD1 (5 bases). This TCR derives from an adult with an advanced solid tumor such as melanoma, head and neck, liver or kidney cancer. The material sequenced was CD4+ or CD8+ T cells sorted from blood, taken in a trial of the OX40 agonist ivuxolimab. CDR3 amino acids: CASSFYWYWGENYGYTF. The CDR3 region has the DNA TGTGCCAGCAGTTTTTATTGGTATTGGGGGGAGAACTATGGCTACACCTTC.